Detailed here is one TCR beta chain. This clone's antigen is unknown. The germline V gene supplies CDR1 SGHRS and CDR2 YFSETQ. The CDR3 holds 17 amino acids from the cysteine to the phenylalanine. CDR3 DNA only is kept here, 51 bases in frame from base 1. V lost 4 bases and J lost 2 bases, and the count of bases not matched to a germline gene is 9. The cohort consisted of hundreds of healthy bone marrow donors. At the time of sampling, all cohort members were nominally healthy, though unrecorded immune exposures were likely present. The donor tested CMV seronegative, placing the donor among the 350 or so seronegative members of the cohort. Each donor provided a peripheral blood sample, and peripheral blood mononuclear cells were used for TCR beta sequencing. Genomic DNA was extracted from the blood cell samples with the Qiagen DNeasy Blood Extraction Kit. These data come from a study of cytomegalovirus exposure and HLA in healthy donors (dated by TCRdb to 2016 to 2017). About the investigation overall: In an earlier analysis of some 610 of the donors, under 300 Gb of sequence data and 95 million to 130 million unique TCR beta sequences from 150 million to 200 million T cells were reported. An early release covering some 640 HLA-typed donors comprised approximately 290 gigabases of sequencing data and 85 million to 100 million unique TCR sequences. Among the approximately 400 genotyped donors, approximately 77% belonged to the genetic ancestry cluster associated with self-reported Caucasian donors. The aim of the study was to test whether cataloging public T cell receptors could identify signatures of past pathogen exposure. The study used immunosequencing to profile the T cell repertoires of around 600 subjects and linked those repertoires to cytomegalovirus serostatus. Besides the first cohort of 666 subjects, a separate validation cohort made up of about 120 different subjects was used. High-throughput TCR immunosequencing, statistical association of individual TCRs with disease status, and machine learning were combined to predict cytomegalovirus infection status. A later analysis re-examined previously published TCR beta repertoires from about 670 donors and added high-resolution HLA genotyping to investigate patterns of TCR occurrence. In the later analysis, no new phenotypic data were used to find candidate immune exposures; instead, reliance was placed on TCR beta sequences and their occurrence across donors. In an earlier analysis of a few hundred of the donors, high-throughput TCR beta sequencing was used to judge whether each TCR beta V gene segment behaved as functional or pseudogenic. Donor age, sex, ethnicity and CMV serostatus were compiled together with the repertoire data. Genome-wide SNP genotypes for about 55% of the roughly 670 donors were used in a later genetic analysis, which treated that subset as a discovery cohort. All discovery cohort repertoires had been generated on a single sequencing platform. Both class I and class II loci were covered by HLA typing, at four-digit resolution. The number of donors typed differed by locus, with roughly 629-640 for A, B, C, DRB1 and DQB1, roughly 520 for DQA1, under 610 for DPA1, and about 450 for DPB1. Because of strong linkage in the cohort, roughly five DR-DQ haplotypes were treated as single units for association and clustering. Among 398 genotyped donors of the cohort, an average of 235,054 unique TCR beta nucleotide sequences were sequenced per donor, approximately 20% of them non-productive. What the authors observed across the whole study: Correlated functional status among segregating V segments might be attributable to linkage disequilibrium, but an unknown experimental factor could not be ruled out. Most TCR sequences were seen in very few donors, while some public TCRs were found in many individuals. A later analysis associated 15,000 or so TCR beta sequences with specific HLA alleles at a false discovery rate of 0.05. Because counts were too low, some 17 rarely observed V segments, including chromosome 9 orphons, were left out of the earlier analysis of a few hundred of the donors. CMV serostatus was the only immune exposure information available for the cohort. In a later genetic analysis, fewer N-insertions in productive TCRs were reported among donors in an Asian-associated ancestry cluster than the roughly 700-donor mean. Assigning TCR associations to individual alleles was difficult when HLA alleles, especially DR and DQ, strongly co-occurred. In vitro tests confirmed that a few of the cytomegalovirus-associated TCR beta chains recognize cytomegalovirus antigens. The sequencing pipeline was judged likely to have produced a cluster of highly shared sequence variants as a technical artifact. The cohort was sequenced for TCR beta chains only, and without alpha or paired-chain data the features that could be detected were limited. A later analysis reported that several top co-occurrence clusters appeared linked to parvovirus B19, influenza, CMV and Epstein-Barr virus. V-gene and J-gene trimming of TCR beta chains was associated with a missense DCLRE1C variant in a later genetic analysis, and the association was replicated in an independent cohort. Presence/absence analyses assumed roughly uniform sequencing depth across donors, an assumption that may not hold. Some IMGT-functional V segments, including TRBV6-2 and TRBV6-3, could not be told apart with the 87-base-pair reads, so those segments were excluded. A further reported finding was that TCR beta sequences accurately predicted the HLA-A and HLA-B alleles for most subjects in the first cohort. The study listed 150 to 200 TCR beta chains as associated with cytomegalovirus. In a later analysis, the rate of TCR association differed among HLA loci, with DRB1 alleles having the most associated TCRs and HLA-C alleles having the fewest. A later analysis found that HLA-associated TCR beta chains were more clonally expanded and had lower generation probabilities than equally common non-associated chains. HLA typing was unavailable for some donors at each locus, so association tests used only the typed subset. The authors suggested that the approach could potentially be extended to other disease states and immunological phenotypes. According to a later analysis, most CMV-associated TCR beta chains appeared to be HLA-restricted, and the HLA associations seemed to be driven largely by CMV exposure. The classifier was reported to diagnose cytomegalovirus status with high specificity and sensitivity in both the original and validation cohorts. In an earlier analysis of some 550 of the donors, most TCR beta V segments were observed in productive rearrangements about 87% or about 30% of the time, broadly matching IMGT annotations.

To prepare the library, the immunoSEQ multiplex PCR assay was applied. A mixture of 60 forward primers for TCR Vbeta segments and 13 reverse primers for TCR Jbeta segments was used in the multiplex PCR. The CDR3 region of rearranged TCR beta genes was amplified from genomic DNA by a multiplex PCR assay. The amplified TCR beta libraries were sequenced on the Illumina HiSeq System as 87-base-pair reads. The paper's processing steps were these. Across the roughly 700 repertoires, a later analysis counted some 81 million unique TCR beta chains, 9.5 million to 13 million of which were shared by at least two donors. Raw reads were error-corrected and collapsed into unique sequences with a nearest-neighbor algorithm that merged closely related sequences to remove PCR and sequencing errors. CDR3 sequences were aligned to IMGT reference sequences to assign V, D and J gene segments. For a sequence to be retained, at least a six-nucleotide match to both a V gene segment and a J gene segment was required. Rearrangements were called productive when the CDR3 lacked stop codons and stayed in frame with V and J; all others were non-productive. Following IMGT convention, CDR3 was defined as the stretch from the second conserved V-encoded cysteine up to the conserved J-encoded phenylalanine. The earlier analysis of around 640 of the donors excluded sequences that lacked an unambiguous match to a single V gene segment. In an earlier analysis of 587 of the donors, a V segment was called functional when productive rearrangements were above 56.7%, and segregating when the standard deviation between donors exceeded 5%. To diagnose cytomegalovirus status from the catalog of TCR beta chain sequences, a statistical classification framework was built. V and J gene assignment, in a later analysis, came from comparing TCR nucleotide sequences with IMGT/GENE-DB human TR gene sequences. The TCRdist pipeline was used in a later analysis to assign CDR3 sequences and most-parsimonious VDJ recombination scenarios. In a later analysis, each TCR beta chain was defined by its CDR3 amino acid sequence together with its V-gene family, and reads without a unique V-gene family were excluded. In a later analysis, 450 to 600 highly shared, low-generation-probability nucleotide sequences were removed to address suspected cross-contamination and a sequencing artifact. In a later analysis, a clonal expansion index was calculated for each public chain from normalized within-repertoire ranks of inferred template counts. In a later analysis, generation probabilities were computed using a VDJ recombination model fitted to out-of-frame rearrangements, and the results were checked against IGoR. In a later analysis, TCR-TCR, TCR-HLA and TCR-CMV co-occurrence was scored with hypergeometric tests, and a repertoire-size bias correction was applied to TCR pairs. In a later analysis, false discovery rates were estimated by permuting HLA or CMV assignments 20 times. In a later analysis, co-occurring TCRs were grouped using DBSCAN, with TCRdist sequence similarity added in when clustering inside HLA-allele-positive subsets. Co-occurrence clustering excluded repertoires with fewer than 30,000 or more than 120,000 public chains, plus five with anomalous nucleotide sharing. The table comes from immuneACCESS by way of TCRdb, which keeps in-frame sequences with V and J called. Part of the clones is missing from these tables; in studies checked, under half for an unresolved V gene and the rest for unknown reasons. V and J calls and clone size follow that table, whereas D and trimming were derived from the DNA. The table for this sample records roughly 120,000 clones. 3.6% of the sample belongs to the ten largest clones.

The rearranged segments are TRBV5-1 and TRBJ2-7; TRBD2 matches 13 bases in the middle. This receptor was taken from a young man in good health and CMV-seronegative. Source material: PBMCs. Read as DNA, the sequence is TGCGCCAGCAGCAGGGCCGGACTAGCGGGAGTGACCTACGAGCAGTACTTC. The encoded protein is CASSRAGLAGVTYEQYF.